Each of the 7 T cell receptor beta chains below was sequenced from the same sample in a study of tumour-infiltrating T cells in Burkitt lymphoma. Measured with immunoSEQ multiplex PCR; TCRdb has only the in-frame clones, and not every one. The repertoire holds 3,300 or so clones, with about an eighth as singletons. The specimen was tumor tissue. These receptors all stem from a human donor with Burkitt lymphoma.

Only a few counts were recorded for this clone. This likely stems from a read error, as it lies one base from a far larger clone. This specimen includes other DNA sequences encoding the same CDR3. The chain carries TRBV29-1 and TRBJ1-2, with D uncertain. Looked up from germline, CDR1 is SQVTM and CDR2 is ANQGSEA. This CDR3 contains 13 residues. In nucleotides, the CDR3 is TGCAGCGTCGACCTCGAACCGAACTATGGCTACACTTTC. It specifies CSVDLEPNYGYTF.

This chain joins TRBV9 and TRBJ2-7; TRBD1 matches at 7 bases. The J segment lost 2 bases and the V segment lost 0 bases, leaving 2 bases of the junction unmatched. CDR3 length equals 14 residues. CDR1 and CDR2 from the germline V gene are SGDLS and YYNGEE. The CDR3 DNA reads TGTGCCAGCAGCGTAGGGGACAGCACCTACGAGCAGTACTTC. Amino acids: CASSVGDSTYEQYF.

This chain connects TRBV2 to TRBJ2-2; no definite D call. Trimming took off 0 bases at V and 2 bases at J, with 7 bases between the two ends. The CDR3 sequence is 15 residues long. The germline gives CDR1 SNHLY, CDR2 FYNNEI. Here the CDR3 reads CASSEAAVNTGELFF. The CDR3 DNA reads as TGTGCCAGCAGTGAAGCGGCGGTCAACACCGGGGAGCTGTTTTTT.

The chain carries TRBV4-3 and TRBJ1-1, with D perhaps matching TRBD1 (5 bases). V shed 1 base and J shed 6 bases, with 15 bases lying between them. Germline assignment: CDR1 LGHNA and CDR2 YSLEER. The CDR3 is made up of 15 amino acids. CDR3 region: CASSQGIARGAEAFF. CDR3 nucleotide sequence: TGCGCCAGCAGCCAAGGGATAGCTAGGGGAGCTGAAGCTTTCTTT.

This chain links TRBV19 with TRBJ2-2; D is perhaps TRBD1 (5 bases). Germline assignment: CDR1 LNHDA and CDR2 SQIVND (reference sequence). The germline V and J ends were trimmed by 1 base and 6 bases, with 12 bases remaining between them. CDR3 size: 15 residues. The CDR3, as DNA: TGTGCCAGTAGTATAGTCCAGGGTAACGCCGGGGAGCTGTTTTTT. Its protein product is CASSIVQGNAGELFF.

This clone was seen only a few times. V and J are TRBV4-3 and TRBJ2-3, with D perhaps matching TRBD2 (6 bases). CDR3 size: 13 residues. Looked up from germline, CDR1 is LGHNA and CDR2 is YSLEER. Trimming took 4 bases from V and 5 from J, leaving 10 bases between them. The CDR3, as DNA: TGCGCCAGCAGCCTAAGGAGGGGAGATACGCAGTATTTT. It codes for CASSLRRGDTQYF.

The chain recombines TRBV5-8 with TRBJ2-4; D gene ambiguous. Germline V CDR1 and CDR2: SGHTS, YDEGEE. CDR3 length equals 11 residues. The germline V and J ends were trimmed by 3 bases and 2 bases, with 0 bases remaining between them. The CDR3: CASSSKNIQYF. The CDR3 DNA reads TGTGCCAGCAGCTCCAAAAACATTCAGTACTTC.